This T cell receptor beta chain was recovered during a study of glioma-infiltrating T cells after dendritic cell vaccination. TCRdb's table, derived via immunoSEQ multiplex PCR, lists solely in-frame clones and lacks some. Here the sample spans 85,000 or so clones, about 85% being singletons. Described time point: after dendritic cell vaccination, including at tumor progression/relapse. The CDR3 consists of 13 residues. Germline values: CDR1 SGHRS, CDR2 YFSETQ. The junction had 4 bases not matched to a gene; V was cut back by 2 bases and J by 9 bases. The sequence came from a human donor with glioblastoma. Source: blood, taken after dendritic cell vaccination. This sequence joins TRBV5-1 and TRBJ2-1; 8 bases are shared with TRBD1. CDR3 in amino acids: CASSLKDRAEQFF. CDR3 sequence (DNA): TGCGCCAGCAGCTTAAAGGACAGGGCTGAGCAGTTCTTC.